This T cell receptor (beta chain) stems from a study of spatial heterogeneity in lung cancer. This clonotype was seen ten or more times. Each TCR cDNA molecule bore a unique molecular identifier. From the 5' RACE reads, TCRdb called clonotypes with MiXCR, one entry per CDR3 protein. The sample has more than 20,000 distinct CDR3 sequences; about 4.6% are singletons. The time point denotes: sample taken at primary tumor resection. Unsorted whole RNA of tumor, nontumor lung or frozen PBMC was sequenced. The CDR3 totals 13 residues. The ends lost 4 bases at V and 3 bases at J; junction bases unmatched: 4. In germline, CDR1 is SGDLS, CDR2 YYNGEE.

The source of this sequence is a male donor with early-stage non-small cell lung cancer. The V gene is TRBV9, the J gene TRBJ2-7; 7 nucleotides align to TRBD1. The material sequenced was PBMCs, taken at surgery. The CDR3 coding sequence is TGTGCCAGCAGCCCGGGACAGTTCTACGAGCAGTACTTC. It yields the protein CASSPGQFYEQYF.